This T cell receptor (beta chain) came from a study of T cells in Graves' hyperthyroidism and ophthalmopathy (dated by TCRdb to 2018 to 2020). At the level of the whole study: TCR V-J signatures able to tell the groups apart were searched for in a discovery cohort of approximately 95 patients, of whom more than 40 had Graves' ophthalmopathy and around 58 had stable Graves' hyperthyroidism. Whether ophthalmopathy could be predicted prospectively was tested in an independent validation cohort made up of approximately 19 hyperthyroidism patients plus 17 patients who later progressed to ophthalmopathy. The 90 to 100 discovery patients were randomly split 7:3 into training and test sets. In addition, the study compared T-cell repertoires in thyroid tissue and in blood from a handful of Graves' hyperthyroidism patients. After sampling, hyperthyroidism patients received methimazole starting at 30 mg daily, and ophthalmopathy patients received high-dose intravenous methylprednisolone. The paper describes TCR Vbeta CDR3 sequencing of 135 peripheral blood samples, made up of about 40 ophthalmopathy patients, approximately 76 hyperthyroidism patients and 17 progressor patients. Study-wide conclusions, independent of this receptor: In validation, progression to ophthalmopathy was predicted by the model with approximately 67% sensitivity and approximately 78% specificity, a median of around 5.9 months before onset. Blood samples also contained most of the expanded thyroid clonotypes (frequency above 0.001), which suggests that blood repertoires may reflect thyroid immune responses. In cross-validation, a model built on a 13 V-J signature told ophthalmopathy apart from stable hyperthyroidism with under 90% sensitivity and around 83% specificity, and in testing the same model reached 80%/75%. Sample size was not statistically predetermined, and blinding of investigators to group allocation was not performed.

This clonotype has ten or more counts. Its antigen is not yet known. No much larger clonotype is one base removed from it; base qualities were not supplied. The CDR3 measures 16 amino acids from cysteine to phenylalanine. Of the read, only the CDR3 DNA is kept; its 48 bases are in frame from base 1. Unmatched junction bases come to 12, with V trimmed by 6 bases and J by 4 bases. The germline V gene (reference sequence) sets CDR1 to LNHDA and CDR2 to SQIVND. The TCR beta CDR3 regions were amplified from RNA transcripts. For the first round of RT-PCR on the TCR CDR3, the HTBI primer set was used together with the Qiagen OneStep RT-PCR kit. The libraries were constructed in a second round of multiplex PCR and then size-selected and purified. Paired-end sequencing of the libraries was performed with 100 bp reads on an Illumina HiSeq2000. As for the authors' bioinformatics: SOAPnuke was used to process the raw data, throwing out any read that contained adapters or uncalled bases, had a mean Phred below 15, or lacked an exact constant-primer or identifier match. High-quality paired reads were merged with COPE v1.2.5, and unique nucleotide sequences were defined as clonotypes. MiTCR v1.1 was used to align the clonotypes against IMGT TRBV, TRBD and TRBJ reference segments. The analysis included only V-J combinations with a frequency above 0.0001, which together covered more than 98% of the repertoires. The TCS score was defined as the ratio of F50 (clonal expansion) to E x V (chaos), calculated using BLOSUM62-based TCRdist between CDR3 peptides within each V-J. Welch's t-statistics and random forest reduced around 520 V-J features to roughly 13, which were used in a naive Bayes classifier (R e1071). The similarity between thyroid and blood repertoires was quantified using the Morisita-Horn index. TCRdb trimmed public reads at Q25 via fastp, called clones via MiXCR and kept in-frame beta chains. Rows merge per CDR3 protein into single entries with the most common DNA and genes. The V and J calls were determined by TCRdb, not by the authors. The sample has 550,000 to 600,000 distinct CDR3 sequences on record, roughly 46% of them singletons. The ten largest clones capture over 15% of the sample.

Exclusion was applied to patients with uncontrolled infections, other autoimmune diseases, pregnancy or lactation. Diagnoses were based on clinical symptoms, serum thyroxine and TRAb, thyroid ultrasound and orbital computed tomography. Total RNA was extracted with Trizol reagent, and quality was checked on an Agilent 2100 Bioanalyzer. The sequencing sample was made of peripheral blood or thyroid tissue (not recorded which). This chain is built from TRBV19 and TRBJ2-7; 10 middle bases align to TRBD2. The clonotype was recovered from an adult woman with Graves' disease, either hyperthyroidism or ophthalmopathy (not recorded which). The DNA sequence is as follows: TGTGCCAGTAGCCAAGAAACGGGACTAGCGCTTTACGAGCAGTACTTC. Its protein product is CASSQETGLALYEQYF.